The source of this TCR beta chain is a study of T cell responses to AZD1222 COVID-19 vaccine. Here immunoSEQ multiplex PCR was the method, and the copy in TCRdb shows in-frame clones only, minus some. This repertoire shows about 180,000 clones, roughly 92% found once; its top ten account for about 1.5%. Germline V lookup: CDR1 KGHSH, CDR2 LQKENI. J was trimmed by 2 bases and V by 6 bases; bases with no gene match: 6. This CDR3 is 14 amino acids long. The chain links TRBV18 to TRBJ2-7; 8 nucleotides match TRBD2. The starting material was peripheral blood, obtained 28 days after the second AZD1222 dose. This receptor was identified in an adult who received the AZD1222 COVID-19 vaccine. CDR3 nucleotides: TGTGCCAGCTCTTCGGGGGGGATACCCTACGAGCAGTACTTC. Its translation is CASSSGGIPYEQYF. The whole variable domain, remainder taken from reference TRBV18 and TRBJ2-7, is NAGVMQNPRHLVRRRGQEARLRCSPMKGHSHVYWYRQLPEEGLKFMVYLQKENIIDESGMPKERFSAEFPKEGPSILRIQQVVRGDSAAYFCASSSGGIPYEQYFGPGTRLTVT.